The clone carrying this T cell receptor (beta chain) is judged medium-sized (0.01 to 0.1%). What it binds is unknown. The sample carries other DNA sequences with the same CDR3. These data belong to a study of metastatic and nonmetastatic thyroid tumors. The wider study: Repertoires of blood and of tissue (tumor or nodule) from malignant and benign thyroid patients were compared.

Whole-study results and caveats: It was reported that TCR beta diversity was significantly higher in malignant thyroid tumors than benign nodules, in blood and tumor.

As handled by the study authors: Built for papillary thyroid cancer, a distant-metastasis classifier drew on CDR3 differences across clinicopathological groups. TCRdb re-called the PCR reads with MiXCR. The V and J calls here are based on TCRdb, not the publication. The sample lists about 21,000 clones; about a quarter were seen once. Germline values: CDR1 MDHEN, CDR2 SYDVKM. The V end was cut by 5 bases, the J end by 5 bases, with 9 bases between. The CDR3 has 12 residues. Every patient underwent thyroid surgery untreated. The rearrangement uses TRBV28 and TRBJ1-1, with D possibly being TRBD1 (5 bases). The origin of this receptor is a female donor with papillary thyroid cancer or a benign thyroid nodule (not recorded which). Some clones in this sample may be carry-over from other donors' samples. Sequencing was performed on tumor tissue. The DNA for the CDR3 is TGTGCCAGCAGTCAGGGATTAACTGAAGCTTTCTTT. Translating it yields CASSQGLTEAFF.